The 24 T cell receptor beta chains given below trace back to one sample, sequenced in a study of CXCR3-negative and CXCR3-positive naive CD8 T cells (dated by TCRdb to about 2019). These reads were obtained on a NextSeq 550. The Human TCR Profiling Kit (MiLaboratory) was used to prepare UMI-labeled 5' RACE TRB cDNA libraries. TCRdb reprocessed the reads, so every CDR3 protein sequence counts as one entry and DNA is not shown. This sample's table lists 55,000 to 65,000 distinct CDR3 sequences. Of the sample, more than 3.5% is held by the ten largest clones. The sequenced sample consisted of naive CXCR3- CD8+ T cells from blood. The cell subset or site label of this sample denotes: CD45RO-CCR7+CD27+CD95- naive CD8+ T cells lacking CXCR3 (TNR3-). The receptors come from a human donor in good health. Some clones in this sample may be carry-over from other donors' samples.

The chain carries TRBV20-1 and TRBJ1-1. This CDR3 comprises 13 residues. The germline gives CDR1 DFQATT, CDR2 SNEGSKA (reference sequence). The CDR3 loop is CSASRGPGTRAFF.

The genes are TRBV20-1 and TRBJ1-2; TCRdb gives TRBD1 as the D gene, but with no DNA this cannot be confirmed. The CDR3 length is 15 residues. Germline CDR1 DFQATT, CDR2 SNEGSKA (reference sequence). Here the CDR3 reads CSARGGQGVSYGYTF.

The chain links TRBV5-1 to TRBJ2-3. This CDR3 contains 13 residues. Germline V gene lookup returns CDR1 SGHRS and CDR2 YFSETQ. The CDR3 is CASSSKNTDTQYF.

The genes are TRBV7-9 and TRBJ2-1; the TCRdb D gene call, TRBD2, has no DNA to confirm it. Germline-derived CDR1 and CDR2 are SEHNR and FQNEAQ (reference sequence). This CDR3 is 13 amino acids long. The CDR3 spells CASTSGSHNEQFF.

V usage is TRBV28 and J usage is TRBJ2-7. The CDR3 runs 13 residues. Germline loops: CDR1 MDHEN, CDR2 SYDVKM. The CDR3 loop reads CASRFQSSYEQYF.

The rearrangement links TRBV3-1 to TRBJ1-2; TCRdb names TRBD1, which stays unverified in the absence of DNA. Germline lookup yields CDR1 LGHDT and CDR2 YNNKEL (reference sequence). The CDR3 has 15 residues. The CDR3 loop reads CASSSRDRGNYGYTF.

The chain employs TRBV30 and TRBJ2-7. CDR3 length equals 11 residues. The germline gives CDR1 GTSNPN, CDR2 SVGIG (reference sequence). CDR3 protein: CAWSVGYEQYF.

The gene calls are TRBV29-1 and TRBJ2-3; TCRdb reports TRBD2, a call that lacks DNA to check it against. Germline V gene sequence: CDR1 SQVTM, CDR2 ANQGSEA. CDR3 length equals 16 residues. CDR3 region: CSVELFRGRTGDTQYF.

The chain combines TRBV9 with TRBJ2-2; no DNA is available, so the TRBD1 call from TCRdb remains unchecked. Germline V gives CDR1 SGDLS, CDR2 YYNGEE. CDR3 length equals 13 residues. The CDR3 protein is CASSKQDHGELFF.

The CDR3 is CSASHQRGARYNEQFF. The rearrangement links TRBV20-1 to TRBJ2-1; TCRdb returns TRBD2, unconfirmable since there is no DNA. Looked up from germline, CDR1 is DFQATT and CDR2 is SNEGSKA (reference sequence). The CDR3 length is 16 residues.

The V and J genes are TRBV28 and TRBJ2-7; TCRdb's assignment of TRBD2 cannot be checked, as there is no DNA. The CDR3 is 15 amino acids. CDR1 and CDR2 (germline): MDHEN, SYDVKM. Here the CDR3 reads CASSASDRALDEQYF.

The rearrangement joins TRBV27 to TRBJ1-5; TCRdb lists TRBD1, though no DNA is available to test this call. The CDR3 covers 15 residues. CDR1 is MNHEY and CDR2 is SMNVEV in the germline V gene (reference sequence). The chain's CDR3 is CASSTGTGNNQPQHF.

This chain joins TRBV7-9 and TRBJ2-7; TCRdb's D call of TRBD2 is untestable without DNA. Germline V gene lookup returns CDR1 SEHNR and CDR2 FQNEAQ (reference sequence). The CDR3 consists of 14 residues. The CDR3 sequence: CASIGLAGVGEQYF.

CDR3 region: CSVGGGKNTGELFF. The chain recombines TRBV29-1 with TRBJ2-2; the D call from TCRdb, TRBD1, cannot be confirmed without DNA. Germline CDR1 and CDR2: SQVTM and ANQGSEA. The CDR3 covers 14 residues.

The V and J genes are TRBV20-1 and TRBJ1-2. There are 13 residues in the CDR3. Germline loops: CDR1 DFQATT, CDR2 SNEGSKA (reference sequence). The CDR3 is CSARNEEWVGYTF.

The chain has TRBV20-1 and TRBJ1-1; lacking DNA, the TRBD1 call made by TCRdb goes unchecked. This CDR3 spans 14 amino acids. Germline assignment: CDR1 DFQATT and CDR2 SNEGSKA (reference sequence). The CDR3 region is CSAWGDRGNTEAFF.

V usage is TRBV4-1 and J usage is TRBJ2-7; there is no DNA to check the TCRdb D call of TRBD1. CDR1 is MGHRA and CDR2 is YSYEKL in the germline V gene. This CDR3 comprises 14 residues. The CDR3 region is CASSPWTVLDEQYF.

This chain connects TRBV5-1 to TRBJ2-7; TCRdb proposes TRBD1, but this gene call is untestable without DNA. Germline V gene lookup returns CDR1 SGHRS and CDR2 YFSETQ. CDR3 length equals 13 residues. CDR3 in amino acids: CASSLWGADEQYF.

The chain recombines TRBV27 with TRBJ2-5; absent DNA, TCRdb's TRBD1 call cannot be checked. Germline CDR1 MNHEY, CDR2 SMNVEV (reference sequence). CDR3 length: 17 amino acids. CDR3 residues: CASSLGAGPDFQETQYF.

V is TRBV15 and J is TRBJ2-7; without DNA, the TCRdb call of TRBD1 cannot be checked. CDR1 and CDR2 (germline): LNHNV, YYDKDF (reference sequence). This CDR3 is built from 13 residues. CDR3 sequence reads: CATSRPTGGGQYF.

This chain connects TRBV27 to TRBJ2-5; TCRdb gives TRBD1 as the D gene, but with no DNA this cannot be confirmed. In germline, CDR1 is MNHEY, CDR2 SMNVEV (reference sequence). CDR3 length: 14 residues. The CDR3 here is CASGDRQIQETQYF.

The J gene is TRBJ1-2, the V gene TRBV29-1. CDR1 and CDR2 from the germline V gene are SQVTM and ANQGSEA. This CDR3 is built from 14 residues. CDR3 sequence: CSVEDPTANYGYTF. The variable domain in full, completed from reference TRBV29-1 and TRBJ1-2, reads SAVISQKPSRDICQRGTSLTIQCQVDSQVTMMFWYRQQPGQSLTLIATANQGSEATYESGFVIDKFPISRPNLTFSTLTVSNMSPEDSSIYLCSVEDPTANYGYTFGSGTRLTVV.

The genes are TRBV27 and TRBJ2-4. Germline CDR1 is MNHEY and CDR2 is SMNVEV (reference sequence). This CDR3 spans 12 amino acids. The CDR3: CASSSTKHIQYF.

The J gene is TRBJ1-6, the V gene TRBV7-8; TCRdb proposes TRBD1, but this gene call is untestable without DNA. CDR1 is SGHVS, CDR2 FQNEAQ, per germline. The length of the CDR3 is 14 residues. The CDR3 protein is CASSRGQEYSPLHF.